A selection of T cell receptor beta chains follows, all from one sample in a study of shared clonotypes between healthy human individuals. Clones were read by immunoSEQ multiplex PCR, and TCRdb kept only the in-frame ones, dropping some. The data show 2 million to 3 million clones, roughly 93% seen once. Material: naive CD4+ T cells from PBMCs. Receptors originate from a young man in good health. Some clones in this sample may be carry-over from other donors' samples. CDR3s include the opening cysteine and the closing phenylalanine or tryptophan. The D gene is left open where the match is weak.

cdr3_nt cdr3_aa j_call v_call d_call
TGTGCCAGCAGCTTAGGACAGCACTACGAGCAGTACTTC CASSLGQHYEQYF TRBJ2-7 TRBV7-7 NA
TGTGCCAGCTCACCCCGACAGGGGGAAACTGGTGGCTACACCTTC CASSPRQGETGGYTF TRBJ1-2 TRBV18 TRBD1
TGTGCCACCTGTTTCTTAGGGTCAGAGACCCAGTACTTC CATCFLGSETQYF TRBJ2-5 TRBV28 NA
TGTGCCAGCATCCCGACTAGCGGGAGGGAGGCTACGCAGTATTTT CASIPTSGREATQYF TRBJ2-3 TRBV2 TRBD2
TGTGCCAGCAGCTTGGAAGGGCAGAAGTATCAGCCCCAGCATTTT CASSLEGQKYQPQHF TRBJ1-5 TRBV5-8 NA
TGTGCCACCCTGGAGGGGCAAGGGTATGGCTACACCTTC CATLEGQGYGYTF TRBJ1-2 TRBV6-6 NA
TGTGCCAGCTCACTAGCGGGCCGCCCTTCAGATACGCAGTATTTT CASSLAGRPSDTQYF TRBJ2-3 TRBV18 TRBD2
TGTGCCAGTAGTATAATCCCCCGCCCCAGGGAGCATGGCTACACCTTC CASSIIPRPREHGYTF TRBJ1-2 TRBV19 NA
TGCAGCGTTTTGAAGTCGCGGACAGGGGGCGGAAACACCATATATTTT CSVLKSRTGGGNTIYF TRBJ1-3 TRBV29-1 TRBD1
TGTGCCAGCGCTGGACAGGGGTTGGTTTTTGGAAACACCATATATTTT CASAGQGLVFGNTIYF TRBJ1-3 TRBV28 TRBD1
TGTGCCTGGAATACCGGGACAGTGTACAATCAGCCCCAGCATTTT CAWNTGTVYNQPQHF TRBJ1-5 TRBV30 TRBD1
TGTGCCAGCAGCTTACAGGGGGAGACCCAGTACTTC CASSLQGETQYF TRBJ2-5 TRBV5-6 TRBD1
TGTGCCAGCTCACCGGGGCCCCCCGAGCCCTACAATGAGCAGTTCTTC CASSPGPPEPYNEQFF TRBJ2-1 TRBV18 NA
TGTGCCAGCAGCTTGAGTAACTATGGCTACACCTTC CASSLSNYGYTF TRBJ1-2 TRBV5-6 NA
TGTGCCAGCAGTTACGGTGACACAGTCTATGGCTACACCTTC CASSYGDTVYGYTF TRBJ1-2 TRBV6-5 NA
TGTGCCGGCCTTGGACAGGGGGCCATATCGTGGTACTTC CAGLGQGAISWYF TRBJ2-7 TRBV2 TRBD1
TGTGCCAGCAGCTTGGGGGCAGGCCTTCCTAACTATGGCTACACCTTC CASSLGAGLPNYGYTF TRBJ1-2 TRBV5-6 NA